These T cell receptor beta chains were read from a single sample in a study of blood T cell repertoires in COVID-19. The table came from immunoSEQ multiplex PCR; TCRdb's copy has only in-frame clones and leaves some out. Counted here are about 210,000 clones, approximately 85% occurring once; the ten biggest clones make up about 6%. Material for sequencing was PBMCs or T cells enriched from blood (not recorded which). These receptors all come from a man aged 35 to 55 with acute COVID-19. Each CDR3 is given with its conserved first and last residue. Fields, in order: J gene, clone size, V gene, CDR3 protein. The size entry is marked missing in some rows and otherwise reads once, few, many or a size class.

TRBJ2-1 - TRBV6-4 CASSSDYNEQFF
TRBJ2-3 - TRBV28 CASSAATSGSTDTQYF
TRBJ1-3 - TRBV5-5 CASSRVREISSGNTIYF
TRBJ2-1 - TRBV30 CASTLGLAERNEQFF
TRBJ1-1 - TRBV28 CASRYSGSEAFF
TRBJ2-7 - TRBV28 CASSSFLYEQYF
TRBJ2-7 - TRBV12-3/TRBV12-4 CASTLDSSYEQYF
TRBJ1-2 - TRBV28 CASRPGSPNYGYTF
TRBJ2-1 - TRBV5-1 CASSRTGGYNEQFF
TRBJ2-7 - TRBV4-1 CASSQRGQPSYEQYF
TRBJ2-1 - TRBV6-6 CASRRLAGDNEQFF
TRBJ1-5 few TRBV5-6 CASSFGRGESQPQHF
TRBJ2-1 - TRBV6-5 CATYTIGRSNEQFF
TRBJ1-1 once TRBV12-3/TRBV12-4 CASSLQGYTEAFF
TRBJ1-6 - TRBV7-9 CASSFAGERSPLHF
TRBJ1-1 - TRBV5-4 CASSLLGTGVNTEAFF
TRBJ1-3 - TRBV5-1 CASSPEGPGLGNTIYF
TRBJ1-5 - TRBV28 CASNREGWQPQHF
TRBJ2-2 - TRBV5-4 CASSPIAGGELFF
TRBJ2-7 - TRBV6-5 CASKAGFEQYF
TRBJ2-5 - TRBV11-1 CASSLNRQETQYF
TRBJ2-3 many TRBV4-2 CASSQLRASSGTDTQYF
TRBJ1-4 few TRBV9 CASSSGIGTGSEKLFF
TRBJ2-3 once TRBV2 CATRGLAPTDTQYF
TRBJ2-1 - TRBV30 CAWSVSRSGQFF
TRBJ1-1 few TRBV24-1 CATSGGGNTEAFF
TRBJ2-2 - TRBV7-2 CASSRNRGRTGELFF
TRBJ1-5 once TRBV2 CASRWGQDQPQHF
TRBJ2-7 - TRBV19 CANENGTSYEQYF
TRBJ1-4 - TRBV7-9 CASSLSRGAGQGNEKLFF
TRBJ2-2 - TRBV6-4 CASSEVGGRTGELFF
TRBJ2-2 - TRBV5-6 CASSLDSLAGANGELFF
TRBJ2-7 - TRBV7-2 CASSRYNREGYEQYF
TRBJ1-1 - TRBV5-6 CASSLPDIPEAFF
TRBJ2-6 - TRBV27 CASSTYRGTSGANVLTF
TRBJ1-4 - TRBV5-8 CASSSGGLRINEKLFF
TRBJ1-4 - TRBV3-1/TRBV3-2 CASSHGGELFF